A selection of T cell receptor beta chains follows, all from one sample in a study of shared clonotypes between healthy human individuals. The table came from immunoSEQ multiplex PCR; TCRdb's copy has only in-frame clones and leaves some out. The table has about 1 million clones, 75% seen once; the top ten hold around 1.4%. The sample taken for sequencing was memory CD4+ T cells sorted from blood. Source of these receptors: a man between 18 and 35 years old in good health. CDR3s include the opening cysteine and the closing phenylalanine or tryptophan. The D gene is left open where the match is weak. Rows may omit the clone size; those that give it use once, few, many or a size class.

J gene: TRBJ1-1; clone size: -; V gene: TRBV18; D gene: -; CDR3 protein: CASSPPMGTEAFF; CDR3 DNA: TGTGCCAGCTCACCACCGATGGGGACTGAAGCTTTCTTT
J gene: TRBJ2-2; clone size: -; V gene: TRBV30; D gene: -; CDR3 protein: CACEIGSATSVGELFF; CDR3 DNA: TGTGCCTGTGAAATCGGATCAGCTACGTCCGTAGGGGAGCTGTTTTTT
J gene: TRBJ2-1; clone size: -; V gene: TRBV10-2; D gene: -; CDR3 protein: CASRIAETYNEQFF; CDR3 DNA: TGCGCCAGCAGGATAGCGGAAACCTACAATGAGCAGTTCTTC
J gene: TRBJ2-1; clone size: -; V gene: TRBV6-6; D gene: -; CDR3 protein: CASSYSRGSSYNEQFF; CDR3 DNA: TGTGCCAGCAGTTACTCTCGGGGAAGCTCCTACAATGAGCAGTTCTTC
J gene: TRBJ2-1; clone size: few; V gene: TRBV2; D gene: TRBD2; CDR3 protein: CASSEGGGLDIGNEQFF; CDR3 DNA: TGTGCCAGCAGCGAAGGGGGGGGACTAGATATTGGAAATGAGCAGTTCTTC
J gene: TRBJ1-2; clone size: -; V gene: TRBV7-8; D gene: -; CDR3 protein: CASSFLLGGDYGYTF; CDR3 DNA: TGTGCCAGCAGCTTCCTACTAGGGGGGGACTATGGCTACACCTTC
J gene: TRBJ2-3; clone size: -; V gene: TRBV7-2; D gene: -; CDR3 protein: CASSLGGSADTQYF; CDR3 DNA: TGTGCCAGCAGCTTAGGGGGTAGCGCAGATACGCAGTATTTT
J gene: TRBJ2-6; clone size: -; V gene: TRBV5-4; D gene: -; CDR3 protein: CASSWGVLRAGSGANVLTF; CDR3 DNA: TGTGCCAGCAGCTGGGGTGTTTTGAGGGCAGGGTCTGGGGCCAACGTCCTGACTTTC
J gene: TRBJ2-5; clone size: -; V gene: TRBV28; D gene: TRBD2; CDR3 protein: CASSSLSAGAGTQYF; CDR3 DNA: TGTGCCAGCAGTTCCCTGTCAGCGGGGGCGGGGACCCAGTACTTC
J gene: TRBJ2-7; clone size: -; V gene: TRBV30; D gene: TRBD2; CDR3 protein: CAWTGGGSYEQYF; CDR3 DNA: TGTGCCTGGACGGGGGGAGGATCCTACGAGCAGTACTTC
J gene: TRBJ1-1; clone size: -; V gene: TRBV28; D gene: TRBD1; CDR3 protein: CASSPQTGGWTEAFF; CDR3 DNA: TGTGCCAGCAGTCCCCAGACAGGGGGCTGGACTGAAGCTTTCTTT
J gene: TRBJ1-6; clone size: few; V gene: TRBV10-2; D gene: -; CDR3 protein: CASSESTGARSPLHF; CDR3 DNA: TGCGCCAGCAGTGAGTCGACGGGGGCACGGTCACCCCTCCACTTT
J gene: TRBJ1-4; clone size: -; V gene: TRBV19; D gene: -; CDR3 protein: CASSIQGLTNEKLFF; CDR3 DNA: TGTGCCAGTAGTATCCAAGGTCTCACTAATGAAAAACTGTTTTTT
J gene: TRBJ1-2; clone size: -; V gene: TRBV27; D gene: -; CDR3 protein: CASSLSEVGGSYGYTF; CDR3 DNA: TGTGCCAGCAGTTTATCAGAGGTTGGCGGGTCCTATGGCTACACCTTC
J gene: TRBJ1-1; clone size: -; V gene: TRBV5-1; D gene: -; CDR3 protein: CASSLAYAGAGNTEAFF; CDR3 DNA: TGCGCCAGCAGCTTGGCTTACGCGGGGGCTGGGAACACTGAAGCTTTCTTT
J gene: TRBJ1-2; clone size: -; V gene: TRBV10-2; D gene: TRBD1; CDR3 protein: CASSERTGPYGYTF; CDR3 DNA: TGCGCCAGCAGTGAGAGGACAGGGCCCTATGGCTACACCTTC
J gene: TRBJ2-3; clone size: -; V gene: TRBV13; D gene: TRBD2; CDR3 protein: CASSLYTSGRKDTQYF; CDR3 DNA: TGTGCCAGCAGCTTATACACTAGCGGGAGGAAGGATACGCAGTATTTT
J gene: TRBJ2-1; clone size: -; V gene: TRBV19; D gene: -; CDR3 protein: CASRAGPAGYNEQFF; CDR3 DNA: TGTGCCAGTAGGGCCGGGCCCGCCGGCTACAATGAGCAGTTCTTC
J gene: TRBJ2-5; clone size: -; V gene: TRBV7-8; D gene: -; CDR3 protein: CASSFDRPQETQYF; CDR3 DNA: TGTGCCAGCAGCTTTGACAGACCTCAAGAGACCCAGTACTTC
J gene: TRBJ2-5; clone size: -; V gene: TRBV2; D gene: TRBD1; CDR3 protein: CASRRGVIDRGDQETQYF; CDR3 DNA: TGTGCCAGCAGAAGGGGAGTTATCGACAGGGGGGACCAAGAGACCCAGTACTTC
J gene: TRBJ1-5; clone size: -; V gene: TRBV27; D gene: TRBD1; CDR3 protein: CASTRGHNQPQHF; CDR3 DNA: TGTGCCAGCACCAGGGGGCACAATCAGCCCCAGCATTTT
J gene: TRBJ1-4; clone size: -; V gene: TRBV29-1; D gene: -; CDR3 protein: CSALRQGNEKLFF; CDR3 DNA: TGCAGCGCACTAAGGCAGGGGAATGAAAAACTGTTTTTT
J gene: TRBJ2-7; clone size: -; V gene: TRBV19; D gene: -; CDR3 protein: CASRQTGRGYEQYF; CDR3 DNA: TGTGCCAGTAGGCAGACAGGAAGAGGGTATGAGCAGTACTTC
J gene: TRBJ1-5; clone size: -; V gene: TRBV28; D gene: TRBD1; CDR3 protein: CASSPGGYQPQHF; CDR3 DNA: TGTGCCAGCAGCCCAGGGGGCTATCAGCCCCAGCATTTT
J gene: TRBJ2-3; clone size: -; V gene: TRBV7-2; D gene: -; CDR3 protein: CASSLGRLDTQYF; CDR3 DNA: TGTGCCAGCAGCTTAGGACGTTTGGATACGCAGTATTTT
J gene: TRBJ2-7; clone size: -; V gene: TRBV19; D gene: -; CDR3 protein: CASSIDSSIYEQYF; CDR3 DNA: TGTGCCAGTAGTATTGACAGTTCTATCTACGAGCAGTACTTC
J gene: TRBJ1-6; clone size: few; V gene: TRBV9; D gene: -; CDR3 protein: CASSAGVSYNSPLHF; CDR3 DNA: TGTGCCAGCAGCGCAGGGGTCTCCTATAATTCACCCCTCCACTTT
J gene: TRBJ1-6; clone size: -; V gene: TRBV6-6; D gene: -; CDR3 protein: CASSYDLGNNSPLHF; CDR3 DNA: TGTGCCAGCAGTTACGATTTAGGGAATAATTCACCCCTCCACTTT
J gene: TRBJ1-6; clone size: -; V gene: TRBV30; D gene: -; CDR3 protein: CAWSVNSPLHF; CDR3 DNA: TGTGCCTGGAGTGTTAATTCACCCCTCCACTTT